Following are 13 T cell receptor beta chains from one sample sequenced in a study of cytomegalovirus exposure and HLA in healthy donors. Produced via immunoSEQ multiplex PCR; TCRdb's table is partial and in-frame only. The table lists about 110,000 clones, 88% of them singletons. The material sequenced was PBMCs. Every receptor here comes from a woman under 30 in good health and CMV-seropositive.

This clone has a handful of counts. The chain combines TRBV28 with TRBJ1-1; D perhaps matches TRBD1 (6 bases). The V gene's germline CDR1 is MDHEN and CDR2 SYDVKM. V was clipped by 6 bases and J by 1 base, with 12 bases between them. This CDR3 contains 14 residues. CDR3 nucleotide sequence: TGTGCCAGCAGCCCTGGACAGTCGAACACTGAAGCTTTCTTT. It codes for CASSPGQSNTEAFF.

The chain employs TRBV11-2 and TRBJ2-1; TRBD2 matches at 12 bases. Germline trimming cut 6 bases from V and 10 bases from J; bases unmatched to any gene: 13. The V gene's germline CDR1 is SGHAT and CDR2 FQNNGV. This CDR3 comprises 16 residues. CDR3 sequence reads: CASSSFPSGGADEQFF. The DNA for the CDR3 is TGTGCCAGCAGTTCTTTCCCTAGCGGGGGGGCCGACGAGCAGTTCTTC.

The chain uses TRBV2 and TRBJ2-5, with TRBD2 matching over 13 bases. V lost 4 bases, J lost 5 bases, and 7 bases stayed unmatched. The CDR3 has 16 residues. CDR1 is SNHLY, CDR2 FYNNEI, per germline. This CDR3 reads CASSGTSGGAVETQYF. The CDR3 coding sequence is TGTGCCAGCAGTGGGACTAGCGGGGGAGCAGTGGAGACCCAGTACTTC.

The V call is TRBV7-2, the J call TRBJ2-1; D unresolved. Trimming pared 4 bases from V and 2 bases from J, leaving 6 bases between. CDR1 is SGHTA and CDR2 is FQGNSA in the germline V gene. This CDR3 has 13 residues. CDR3 region: CASSYSTYNEQFF. The CDR3 DNA is TGTGCCAGCAGCTACTCGACCTACAATGAGCAGTTCTTC.

V usage is TRBV6-1 and J usage is TRBJ1-2; D might be TRBD1 (6 bases). CDR3 length: 15 amino acids. Per germline, CDR1 MNHNS and CDR2 SASEGT. Trimming left V 3 bases short and J 4 bases short, with 15 bases between. In nucleotides, the CDR3 is TGTGCCAGCAGTGAGAGGGAGGGGGTTAGCTATGGCTACACCTTC. It encodes CASSEREGVSYGYTF.

The V gene is TRBV5-6, the J gene TRBJ2-5, with 7 bases aligning to TRBD1. The J segment lost 1 base and the V segment lost 0 bases, leaving 0 bases of the junction unmatched. This CDR3 is 14 amino acids long. Germline CDR1 is SGHDT and CDR2 is YYEEEE. The CDR3 loop is CASSLGDSQETQYF. The CDR3, as DNA: TGTGCCAGCAGCTTGGGGGACAGCCAAGAGACCCAGTACTTC.

This clone was detected once. The chain carries TRBV4-1 and TRBJ2-5; no firm D call. Germline V gene sequence: CDR1 MGHRA, CDR2 YSYEKL. The V end lost 2 bases, the J end lost 4 bases, and 17 bases lay between the germline ends. The CDR3 sequence is 16 residues long. CDR3 in amino acids: CASSQSVAGLGETQYF. The DNA of the CDR3 is TGCGCCAGCAGCCAATCCGTGGCAGGTTTGGGAGAGACCCAGTACTTC.

This chain links TRBV11-2 with TRBJ2-3, with D uncertain. The length of the CDR3 is 13 residues. CDR1 is SGHAT, CDR2 FQNNGV, per germline. The V and J ends lost 2 bases and 3 bases respectively, with 6 bases between them. The CDR3 DNA reads TGTGCCAGCAGCTTAATCAGGACAGATACGCAGTATTTT. Its translation: CASSLIRTDTQYF.

This clone was observed a handful of times. The rearrangement joins TRBV4-1 to TRBJ1-5, with D perhaps TRBD1 (5 bases). Trimming cost V 0 bases and J 7 bases, with 10 bases left between them. Germline lookup yields CDR1 MGHRA and CDR2 YSYEKL. The CDR3 loop spans 14 amino acids. The CDR3 DNA reads as TGCGCCAGCAGCCAAGAGGGGCGGGGGCAGCCCCAGCATTTT. Amino acids: CASSQEGRGQPQHF.

This clone appeared once. The genes are TRBV7-2 and TRBJ1-6, with 7 bases matching TRBD1. Per germline, CDR1 SGHTA and CDR2 FQGNSA. V lost 5 bases, J lost 10 bases, and 8 bases stayed unmatched. The CDR3 covers 14 residues. DNA of the CDR3: TGTGCCAGCAGCCCGAGACAGGGTAACTCACCCCTCCACTTT. It specifies CASSPRQGNSPLHF.

This clone was counted a few times. The V and J genes are TRBV18 and TRBJ1-1; TRBD1 aligns across 8 bases. The CDR3 extends over 14 amino acids. Looked up from germline, CDR1 is KGHSH and CDR2 is LQKENI. With V trimmed by 4 bases and J by 4 bases, 5 bases remained unmatched. In DNA form, the CDR3 reads TGTGCCAGCTCACAGGACAGGGTGGGCACTGAAGCTTTCTTT. Translation gives CASSQDRVGTEAFF.

The chain's CDR3 is CASSSLGQTTYF. In DNA, the CDR3 is TGTGCCAGCAGTTCCCTGGGCCAAACAACGTACTTC. The V call is TRBV6-1, the J call TRBJ2-5; D gene uncertain. Per the germline V gene, CDR1 is MNHNS and CDR2 is SASEGT. The CDR3 consists of 12 residues. With 5 bases removed from V and 13 bases from J, the gap between germline ends came to 17 bases.

CDR3 in DNA: TGTGCCAGCAGTGAAACAAGGACAGCCTACGAGCAGTACTTC. It codes for CASSETRTAYEQYF. The chain links TRBV6-1 to TRBJ2-7; D possibly corresponds to TRBD1 (6 bases). The CDR3 totals 14 residues. Germline values: CDR1 MNHNS, CDR2 SASEGT. Trimming took 2 bases from V and 2 from J, leaving 10 bases between them.